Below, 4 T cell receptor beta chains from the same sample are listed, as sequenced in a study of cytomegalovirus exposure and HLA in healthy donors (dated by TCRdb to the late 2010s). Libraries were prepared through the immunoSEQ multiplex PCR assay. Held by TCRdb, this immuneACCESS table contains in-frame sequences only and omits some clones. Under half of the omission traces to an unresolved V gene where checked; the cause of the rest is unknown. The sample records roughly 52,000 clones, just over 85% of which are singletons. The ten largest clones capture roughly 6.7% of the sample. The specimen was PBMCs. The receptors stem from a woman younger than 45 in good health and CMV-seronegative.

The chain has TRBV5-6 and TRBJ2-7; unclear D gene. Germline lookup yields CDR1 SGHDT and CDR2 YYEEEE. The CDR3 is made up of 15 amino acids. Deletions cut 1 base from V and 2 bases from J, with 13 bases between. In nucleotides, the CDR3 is TGTGCCAGCAGCTTGCCAACAATGGGCACCTACGAGCAGTACTTC. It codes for CASSLPTMGTYEQYF.

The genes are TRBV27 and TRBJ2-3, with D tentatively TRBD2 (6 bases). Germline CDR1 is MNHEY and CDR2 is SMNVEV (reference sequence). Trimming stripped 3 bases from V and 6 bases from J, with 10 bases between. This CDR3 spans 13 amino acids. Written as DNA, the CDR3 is TGTGCCAGCAGTTTGGGACTTTCGGATACGCAGTATTTT. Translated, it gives CASSLGLSDTQYF.

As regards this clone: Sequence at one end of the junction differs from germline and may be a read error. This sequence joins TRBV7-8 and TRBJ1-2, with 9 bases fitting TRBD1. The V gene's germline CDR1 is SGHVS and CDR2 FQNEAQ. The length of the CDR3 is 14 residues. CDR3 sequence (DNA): TGTGCCAGCAGCTTAGTTCGGGGACAGGGCTCTTCCCACTTC. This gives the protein CASSLVRGQGSSHF.

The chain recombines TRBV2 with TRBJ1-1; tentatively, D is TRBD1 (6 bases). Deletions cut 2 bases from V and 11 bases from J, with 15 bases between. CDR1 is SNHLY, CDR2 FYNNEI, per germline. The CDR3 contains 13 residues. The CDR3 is CASSESGGLRAFF. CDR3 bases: TGTGCCAGCAGTGAATCCGGGGGGCTGCGCGCTTTCTTT. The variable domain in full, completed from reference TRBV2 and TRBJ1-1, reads EPEVTQTPSHQVTQMGQEVILRCVPISNHLYFYWYRQILGQKVEFLVSFYNNEISEKSEIFDDQFSVERPDGSNFTLKIRSTKLEDSAMYFCASSESGGLRAFFGQGTRLTVV.